A selection of T cell receptor beta chains follows, all from one sample in a study of shared clonotypes between healthy human individuals. Sequenced by immunoSEQ multiplex PCR; TCRdb stores in-frame clones only, minus some. The sample carries roughly 170,000 clones, approximately 70% recorded once. Sample: memory CD4+ T cells sorted from blood. These receptors all come from a man younger than 45 in good health. CDR3s include the opening cysteine and the closing phenylalanine or tryptophan. D genes are given only for firm matches. Not all rows give a size; the values are once, few, many and, for expanded clones, a class.

clone_size: few; d_call: TRBD1; j_call: TRBJ2-2; v_call: TRBV5-1; cdr3_nt: TGCGCCAGCAGCCCTTCGACAGGGCCGAACACCGGGGAGCTGTTTTTT; cdr3_aa: CASSPSTGPNTGELFF
clone_size: -; d_call: TRBD1; j_call: TRBJ2-1; v_call: TRBV7-9; cdr3_nt: TGTGCCAGCAGGAACCGGCGGACAGGGGTCTCGCATGAGCAGTTCTTC; cdr3_aa: CASRNRRTGVSHEQFF
clone_size: once; d_call: -; j_call: TRBJ1-4; v_call: TRBV5-1; cdr3_nt: TGCGCCAGCACACGAGACGGGGACCCTAATGAAAAACTGTTTTTT; cdr3_aa: CASTRDGDPNEKLFF
clone_size: -; d_call: -; j_call: TRBJ1-5; v_call: TRBV6-1; cdr3_nt: TGTGCCAGCAGTGAACTATACCGTCAGCCCCAGCATTTT; cdr3_aa: CASSELYRQPQHF
clone_size: -; d_call: -; j_call: TRBJ2-7; v_call: TRBV6-5; cdr3_nt: TGTGCCAGCAGTACGGTGGGGGAGAGGGGCGAGCAGTACTTC; cdr3_aa: CASSTVGERGEQYF
clone_size: -; d_call: -; j_call: TRBJ2-1; v_call: TRBV6-4; cdr3_nt: TGTGCCAGCAGTAAGAGAGGCGGCTCCTACAATGAGCAGTTCTTC; cdr3_aa: CASSKRGGSYNEQFF
clone_size: -; d_call: -; j_call: TRBJ2-3; v_call: TRBV7-9; cdr3_nt: TGTGCCAGCAGCTCCCGGGTCTCTTATAGCACAGATACGCAGTATTTT; cdr3_aa: CASSSRVSYSTDTQYF
clone_size: few; d_call: -; j_call: TRBJ2-1; v_call: TRBV29-1; cdr3_nt: TGCAGCGTCGAAGGGGGGCCTAGCCGGGACAATGAGCAGTTCTTC; cdr3_aa: CSVEGGPSRDNEQFF
clone_size: few; d_call: TRBD1; j_call: TRBJ1-2; v_call: TRBV2; cdr3_nt: TGTGCCAGCAGCGAGGACAGGGGTGGATATGGCTACACCTTC; cdr3_aa: CASSEDRGGYGYTF
clone_size: -; d_call: -; j_call: TRBJ1-4; v_call: TRBV28; cdr3_nt: TGTGCCAGCCGTCAATGGGGCAGGGGAGGTTGGACTAATGAAAAACTGTTTTTT; cdr3_aa: CASRQWGRGGWTNEKLFF
clone_size: few; d_call: TRBD2; j_call: TRBJ2-7; v_call: TRBV27; cdr3_nt: TGTGCCAGCAGTTTGGGAGGGGCTGAGTACTTC; cdr3_aa: CASSLGGAEYF
clone_size: -; d_call: TRBD2; j_call: TRBJ2-3; v_call: TRBV5-1; cdr3_nt: TGCGCCAGCAGCTTGGGGACTAGCGGGAGAAGAGATACGCAGTATTTT; cdr3_aa: CASSLGTSGRRDTQYF
clone_size: -; d_call: -; j_call: TRBJ2-1; v_call: TRBV11-1; cdr3_nt: TGTGCCAGCAGCTTATACTACAATGAGCAGTTCTTC; cdr3_aa: CASSLYYNEQFF
clone_size: -; d_call: -; j_call: TRBJ2-7; v_call: TRBV7-9; cdr3_nt: TGTGCCAGCAGCTTTGTGGGGGGAGAGCAGTACTTC; cdr3_aa: CASSFVGGEQYF
clone_size: few; d_call: -; j_call: TRBJ2-4; v_call: TRBV7-2; cdr3_nt: TGTGCCAGCAGCTTATCTTTTGCCATTCAGTACTTC; cdr3_aa: CASSLSFAIQYF
clone_size: -; d_call: TRBD2; j_call: TRBJ2-7; v_call: TRBV7-2; cdr3_nt: TGTGCCAGCAGCCCGGGACTAGCGGTCTACGAGCAGTACTTC; cdr3_aa: CASSPGLAVYEQYF
clone_size: few; d_call: TRBD2; j_call: TRBJ2-2; v_call: TRBV5-1; cdr3_nt: TGCGCCAGCAGCTTCTCTAGCGGGCCCGCCGGGGAGCTGTTTTTT; cdr3_aa: CASSFSSGPAGELFF
clone_size: -; d_call: -; j_call: TRBJ2-6; v_call: TRBV27; cdr3_nt: TGTGCCAGCAAAATGGGGGCCTCTGGGGCCAACGTCCTGACTTTC; cdr3_aa: CASKMGASGANVLTF
clone_size: -; d_call: TRBD1; j_call: TRBJ2-7; v_call: TRBV30; cdr3_nt: TGTGCCTGGAGTGTAGGACAGGGCTATGGCGAGCAGTACTTC; cdr3_aa: CAWSVGQGYGEQYF
clone_size: -; d_call: -; j_call: TRBJ2-7; v_call: TRBV7-9; cdr3_nt: TGTGCCAGCAGCCAACCCGAGAGGGCAACCACCTACGAGCAGTACTTC; cdr3_aa: CASSQPERATTYEQYF
clone_size: once; d_call: -; j_call: TRBJ2-3; v_call: TRBV4-1; cdr3_nt: TGCGCCAGCAGCCACCTCGGACTTGGCACAGATACGCAGTATTTT; cdr3_aa: CASSHLGLGTDTQYF
clone_size: -; d_call: -; j_call: TRBJ1-3; v_call: TRBV29-1; cdr3_nt: TGCAGCGTTGAAAGTAACTCTGGAAACACCATATATTTT; cdr3_aa: CSVESNSGNTIYF
clone_size: -; d_call: -; j_call: TRBJ1-3; v_call: TRBV18; cdr3_nt: TGTGCCAGCTCACCGGGGGGACGCGGAAACACCATATATTTT; cdr3_aa: CASSPGGRGNTIYF
clone_size: -; d_call: -; j_call: TRBJ2-1; v_call: TRBV27; cdr3_nt: TGTGCCAGCAGTTTAGGACAGTTCTACAATGAGCAGTTCTTC; cdr3_aa: CASSLGQFYNEQFF
clone_size: -; d_call: TRBD2; j_call: TRBJ2-1; v_call: TRBV29-1; cdr3_nt: TGCAGCGTGAGGGGCCTGGGGGGACTAGCGACCCATGAGCAGTTCTTC; cdr3_aa: CSVRGLGGLATHEQFF
clone_size: -; d_call: TRBD2; j_call: TRBJ2-7; v_call: TRBV14; cdr3_nt: TGTGCCAGCAGCCAAGAACAGGTACTAGCGGGATGGGACGAGCAGTACTTC; cdr3_aa: CASSQEQVLAGWDEQYF